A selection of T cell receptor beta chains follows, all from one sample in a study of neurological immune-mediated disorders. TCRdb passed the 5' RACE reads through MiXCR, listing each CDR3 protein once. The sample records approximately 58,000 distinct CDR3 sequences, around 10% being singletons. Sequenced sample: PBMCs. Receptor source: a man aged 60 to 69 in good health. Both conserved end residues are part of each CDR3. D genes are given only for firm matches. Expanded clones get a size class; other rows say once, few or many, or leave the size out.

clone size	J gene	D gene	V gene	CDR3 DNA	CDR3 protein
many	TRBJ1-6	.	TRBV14	TGTGCCAGCAGCTTAACGGACCTGGCAGGCCTATTTGATTCACCCCTCCACTTT	CASSLTDLAGLFDSPLHF
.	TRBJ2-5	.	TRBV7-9	TGTGCCAGCAGCTTAGCGGTCGGCCAAGAGACCCAGTACTTC	CASSLAVGQETQYF
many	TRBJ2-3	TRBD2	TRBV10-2	TGCGCCAGCAGTGAAAGGGGCGGGACCGTAGCGGGTACGCAGTATTTT	CASSERGGTVAGTQYF
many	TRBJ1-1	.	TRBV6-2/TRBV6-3	TGTGCCAGCAGTTACAGACAGAACACTGAAGCTTTCTTT	CASSYRQNTEAFF
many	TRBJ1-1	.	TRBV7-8	TGTGCCAGCAGCCCCTTGGGGGTAGACACTGAAGCTTTCTTT	CASSPLGVDTEAFF
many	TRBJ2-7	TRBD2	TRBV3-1	TGTGCCAGCAGCCAGGGCGAGCGGGGTGCCTACGAGCAGTACTTC	CASSQGERGAYEQYF
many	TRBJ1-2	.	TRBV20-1	TGCAGTGCTAGCGGGCAGGGAAAAGGCTATGGCTACACCTTC	CSASGQGKGYGYTF
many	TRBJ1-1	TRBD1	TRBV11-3	TGTGCCAGCAGCCTCAGACAGGGGACTGAAGCTTTCTTT	CASSLRQGTEAFF
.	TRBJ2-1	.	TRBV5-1	TGCGCCAGCAGCTTGGCGAAAGATTTCGGTGAGCAGTTCTTC	CASSLAKDFGEQFF
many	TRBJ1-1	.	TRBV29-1	TGCAGCGTCATCCTGCACGATACTTCTGAAGCTTTCTTT	CSVILHDTSEAFF
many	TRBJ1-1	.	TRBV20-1	TGCAGTGCTAGGTATGGGGGCAGGAGGAACACTGAAGCTTTCTTT	CSARYGGRRNTEAFF
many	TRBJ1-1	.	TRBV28	TGTGCCAGCACCAACGGGGGGGCCGGGCGGTTTAACACTGAAGCTTTCTTT	CASTNGGAGRFNTEAFF
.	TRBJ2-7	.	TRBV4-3	TGCGCCAGCAGCCAAGACAAGTCACAGGGTGACGAGCAGTACTTC	CASSQDKSQGDEQYF
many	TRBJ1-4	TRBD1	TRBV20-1	TGCAGTGCTAGAAAAAAGGACAGGGGAGGTCTATTAAAACTGTTTTTT	CSARKKDRGGLLKLFF
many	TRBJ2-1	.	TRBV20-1	TGCAGTGCTAAAATAGGAAATGAGCAGTTCTTC	CSAKIGNEQFF
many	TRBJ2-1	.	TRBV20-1	TGCAGTGCTAGAGTCACAGGGTACTACAATGAGCAGTTCTTC	CSARVTGYYNEQFF
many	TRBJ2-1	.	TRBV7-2	TGTGCCAGCAGCTCCCCAGAAGTCACCGAGTTAGGGCAGTTCTTC	CASSSPEVTELGQFF
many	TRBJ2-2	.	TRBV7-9	TGTGCCGGGCGGTACACCGGGGAGCTGTTTTTT	CAGRYTGELFF
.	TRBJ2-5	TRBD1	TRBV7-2	TGTGCCAGCAGCTTAATTCAGGGGGCCGTTGAGACCCAGTACTTC	CASSLIQGAVETQYF
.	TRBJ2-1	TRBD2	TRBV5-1	TGCGCCAGCAGCTATACTAGCGGGGGGGCCTTAAGGGAGCAGTTCTTC	CASSYTSGGALREQFF
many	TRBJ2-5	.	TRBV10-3	TGTGCCATCAGTGAGTCCGGCCTGGGGGAAGAGACCCAGTACTTC	CAISESGLGEETQYF
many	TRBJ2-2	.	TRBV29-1	TGCAGCGTTGGTTTGGGGGCGAACACCGGGGAGCTGTTTTTT	CSVGLGANTGELFF
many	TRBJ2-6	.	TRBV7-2	TGTGCCAGCAGTAACTCAGTTTTGGGGGCAGGCGGGGCCAACGTCCTGACTTTC	CASSNSVLGAGGANVLTF
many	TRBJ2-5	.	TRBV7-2	TGTGCCAGCAGCTCGACGAGTTACCAAGAGACCCAGTACTTC	CASSSTSYQETQYF
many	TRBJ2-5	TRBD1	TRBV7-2	TGTGCCAGCAGCTCTTCAGGGGGCGCGAAGACCCAGTACTTC	CASSSSGGAKTQYF
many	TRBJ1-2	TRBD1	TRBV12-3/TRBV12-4	TGTGCCAGCAGTCCCGGGAGACAGGGTATACTCTCTAACTATGGCTACACCTTC	CASSPGRQGILSNYGYTF
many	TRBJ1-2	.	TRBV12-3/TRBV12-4	TGTGCCAGCAGTCCCAGCCTTCGGTATGGCTACACCTTC	CASSPSLRYGYTF
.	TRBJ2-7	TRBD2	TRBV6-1	TGTGCCAGCAGTGAAGGGCGGGGGGCGACCTACGAGCAGTACTTC	CASSEGRGATYEQYF
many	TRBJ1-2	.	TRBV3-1	TGTGCCAGCAGCGGGGATCGGGCGAACTATGGCTACACCTTC	CASSGDRANYGYTF
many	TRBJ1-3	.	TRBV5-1	TGCGCCAGCAGCTTGGCCCTGGGGAGCTCCTCTGGAAACACCATATATTTT	CASSLALGSSSGNTIYF
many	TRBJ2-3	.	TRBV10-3	TGTGCCATCAGTGAGTCGGAACGGGGCACAGATACGCAGTATTTT	CAISESERGTDTQYF
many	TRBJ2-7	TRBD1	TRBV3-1	TGTGCCAGCAGCCACTCTTCCGGGACAGGGTCCCTCGGGCACGAGCAGTACTTC	CASSHSSGTGSLGHEQYF
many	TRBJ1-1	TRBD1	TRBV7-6	TGTGCCAGCAGCACCCAGGGGACAGGTAACACTGAAGCTTTCTTT	CASSTQGTGNTEAFF
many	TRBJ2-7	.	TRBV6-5	TGTGCCAGCAGTTACTCGGGTAGCTCCATATCCTACGAGCAGTACTTC	CASSYSGSSISYEQYF
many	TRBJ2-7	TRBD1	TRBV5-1	TGCGCCAGCAGCCAAGCTTGGACAGGGTTTGGGGAGCAGTACTTC	CASSQAWTGFGEQYF
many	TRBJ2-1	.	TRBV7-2	TGTGCCAGCAGCTCTCACTGGTTTGACAATGAGCAGTTCTTC	CASSSHWFDNEQFF
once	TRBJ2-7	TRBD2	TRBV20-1	TGCAATGCGAGCGGCGGGGGGCCTTTGTGCGAGCAGTACTTC	CNASGGGPLCEQYF
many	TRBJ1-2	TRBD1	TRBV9	TGTGCCAGCAGCGTAGGAGACAGGGCCAACTATGGCTACACCTTC	CASSVGDRANYGYTF
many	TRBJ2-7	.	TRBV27	TGTGCCAGCAGTTCCTCCACCTACGAGCAGTACTTC	CASSSSTYEQYF
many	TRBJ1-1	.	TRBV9	TGTGCCAGCAGCGGTTCGAGGCCTGAAGCTTTCTTT	CASSGSRPEAFF
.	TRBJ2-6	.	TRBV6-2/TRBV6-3	TGTGCCGCCGGGGGTCTTTCTGGGGCCAACGTCCTGACTTTC	CAAGGLSGANVLTF
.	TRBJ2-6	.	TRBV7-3	TGTGCCAGCAGCTTAAGCGGAAAGCCTGGGGCCAACGTCCTGACTTTC	CASSLSGKPGANVLTF
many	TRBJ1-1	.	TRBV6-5	TGCGCCAGCAGCCCCGGGGGTAACACTGAAGCTTTCTTT	CASSPGGNTEAFF
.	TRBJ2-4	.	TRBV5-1	TGCGACAGCAGCTTGTCTCAGGGAGGAAAAAACATTCAGTACTTC	CDSSLSQGGKNIQYF
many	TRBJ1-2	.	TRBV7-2	TGTGCCAGCAGCTCGGACCCCGGGGGACGCTATGGCTACACCTTC	CASSSDPGGRYGYTF
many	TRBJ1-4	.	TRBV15	TGTGCCACTCGGGTAGGCACTAATGAAAAACTGTTTTTT	CATRVGTNEKLFF
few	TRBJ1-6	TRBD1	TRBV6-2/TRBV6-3	TGTGCCAGCAGTCCACAGGGGAGTATCAATTCACCCCTCCACTTT	CASSPQGSINSPLHF
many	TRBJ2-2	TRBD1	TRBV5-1	TGCGCCAGCAGCTTAAAGGGGGCGGCCGGGGAGCTGTTTTTT	CASSLKGAAGELFF
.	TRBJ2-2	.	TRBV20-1	TGCAGTGCTAGAGAAAGGGCTGCCGGGGAGCTGTTTTTT	CSARERAAGELFF
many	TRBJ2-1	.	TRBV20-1	TGCAGTGCGGAAGCCCCTCTGAGCTCCTACAATGAGCAGTTCTTC	CSAEAPLSSYNEQFF
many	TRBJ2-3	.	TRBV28	TGTGCCACCCGAACAGCGGGAGATACGCAGTATTTT	CATRTAGDTQYF
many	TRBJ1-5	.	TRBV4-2	TGTGCCAGCAGCCCGAACCTCCGACGGGATAGCAATCAGCCCCAGCATTTT	CASSPNLRRDSNQPQHF
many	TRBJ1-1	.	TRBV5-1	TGCGCCAGCAGCTTTGGCAGGGGTGTCACTGAAGCTTTCTTT	CASSFGRGVTEAFF
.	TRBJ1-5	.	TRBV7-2	TGTGCCAGCAGCCCGCGGGGGGGAGATAAGCCCCAGCATTTT	CASSPRGGDKPQHF
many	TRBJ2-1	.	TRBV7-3	TGTGCCAGCAGCTTAGGGGGAGCGGGTAGCTCCTACAATGAGCAGTTCTTC	CASSLGGAGSSYNEQFF
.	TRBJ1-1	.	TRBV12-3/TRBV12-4	TGTGCCAGCAGTAGAGACAGGCTATCGGCTTTCTTT	CASSRDRLSAFF
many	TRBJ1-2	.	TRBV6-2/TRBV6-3	TGTGCCAGCAGTTACCGACAGCCTAACTATGGCTACACCTTC	CASSYRQPNYGYTF
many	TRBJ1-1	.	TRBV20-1	TGCAGTGCTAGAGATAGAAGGGAAGCTTTCTTT	CSARDRREAFF
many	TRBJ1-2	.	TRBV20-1	TGCAGTGCGCAAGCCCGGGCCGACTATGGCTACACCTTC	CSAQARADYGYTF